A selection of T cell receptor beta chains follows, all from one sample in a study of blood T cell repertoires in COVID-19. Produced via immunoSEQ multiplex PCR; TCRdb's table is partial and in-frame only. The sample holds under 200,000 clones, 75% to 90% seen once. Sequencing was done on a sample of PBMCs or T cells enriched from blood (not recorded which). These receptors were obtained from a woman aged 60 to 75 who had recovered from COVID-19. Each CDR3 is given with its conserved first and last residue.

j_call,v_call,cdr3_aa
TRBJ2-3,TRBV18,CASSPVGSPPDTQYF
TRBJ2-7,TRBV27,CASSLSPELTYEQYF
TRBJ2-7,TRBV9,CASSVGGRGQYEQYF
TRBJ2-1,TRBV19,CASSMVGLAGGSWWLFF
TRBJ2-1,TRBV15,CATRRGAGEGNEQFF
TRBJ2-7,TRBV30,CAWSSAHYEQYF
TRBJ2-7,TRBV19,CASGTGGSSYEQYF
TRBJ1-2,TRBV7-8,CASSLGVGQGATGYTF
TRBJ2-2,TRBV5-1,CASSDGRTSTTGELFF
TRBJ1-5,TRBV2,CASNGPFGNQPQHF
TRBJ2-3,TRBV6-5,CASRVHRGTDTQYF
TRBJ1-1,TRBV9,CASSRSGGRDTEAFF
TRBJ2-3,TRBV5-1,CASSRDRRTDTQYF
TRBJ1-2,TRBV19,CASSIGQGAGYGYTF
TRBJ1-2,TRBV19,CASSASGSNYGYTF
TRBJ2-3,TRBV5-1,CASSPTARADTQYF
TRBJ1-1,TRBV6-6,CASSYVSGGARAFF
TRBJ2-1,TRBV5-1,CASSLSRAGEYNEQFF
TRBJ1-3,TRBV30,CAWMPLGQGNTIYF
TRBJ1-1,TRBV11-2,CASSSGQIMNTEAFF
TRBJ2-5,TRBV2,CASNRGLAQETQYF
TRBJ1-5,TRBV2,CASSAHRTGSEPQHF
TRBJ2-3,TRBV6-5,CASSTGLAADTQYF
TRBJ2-5,TRBV5-1,CASSWAWGTSDRETQYF
TRBJ2-3,TRBV7-3,CASSPNSRLSADTDTQYF
TRBJ1-6,TRBV4-1,CASSQYPPDSPYNSPLHF
TRBJ2-1,TRBV11-2,CASSRGAGGGNEQFF
TRBJ2-5,TRBV15,CATSSTRRRGQETQYF
TRBJ2-5,TRBV5-1,CASSLTGVAETQYF
TRBJ2-5,TRBV27,CASRLAGPRVETQYF
TRBJ1-2,TRBV18,CASSPVHGQFYGYTF
TRBJ2-3,TRBV18,CASTTDFTDTQYF
TRBJ2-5,TRBV5-4,CASSLAGRDGETQYF
TRBJ1-2,TRBV3-1/TRBV3-2,CASSPGQGARYGYTF
TRBJ2-5,TRBV6-1,CASSELAVRETQYF
TRBJ2-1,TRBV10-3,CAIRRSLAGADNEQFF
TRBJ2-2,TRBV18,CASSLQTGYTGELFF
TRBJ1-4,TRBV5-1,CASSLGLTGDGEKLFF
TRBJ1-1,TRBV24-1,CATRGRESTEAFF
TRBJ2-7,TRBV6-4,CASSDWLASYEQYF
TRBJ2-7,TRBV3-1/TRBV3-2,CASSQVLAGVEQYF
TRBJ2-7,TRBV4-2,CASRHIPDSVYEQYF
TRBJ1-1,TRBV6-5,CASSIAGGGGTEAFF
TRBJ2-7,TRBV30,CAWKRGTLGTYEQYF
TRBJ2-7,TRBV2,CASSEAAGRYEQYF
TRBJ2-3,TRBV12-5,CASGLGTSGGGDTQYF